The next 18 T cell receptor beta chains were all read from a single sample in a study of T cell responses to AZD1222 COVID-19 vaccine. Measured with immunoSEQ multiplex PCR; TCRdb has only the in-frame clones, and not every one. The table lists about 140,000 clones, roughly 90% of them singletons. The sequencing here drew on peripheral blood, taken on day 0 of AZD1222 vaccination. All receptors come from an adult in good health.

The V call is TRBV3-1 (or the pseudogene TRBV3-2), the J call TRBJ1-2; 10 bases align to TRBD1. Germline V gene data show CDR1 as LGHDT and CDR2 as YNNKEL (reference sequence). The CDR3 contains 17 residues. The junction had 16 bases not matched to a gene; V was cut back by 4 bases and J by 8 bases. CDR3 sequence (DNA): TGTGCCAGCAGCCCTCACTCCGGGACAGGGGCCGGGGGGGGCTACACCTTC. Its protein is CASSPHSGTGAGGGYTF.

The chain uses TRBV4-3 and TRBJ2-1; D not resolved. V was trimmed by 0 bases and J by 5 bases, leaving 8 bases between them. Per the germline V gene, CDR1 is LGHNA and CDR2 is YSLEER. This CDR3 spans 14 amino acids. CDR3 coding DNA: TGCGCCAGCAGCCAAGATCGGCCCAACAATGAGCAGTTCTTC. This codes for CASSQDRPNNEQFF.

The genes are TRBV9 and TRBJ2-1; the match to TRBD1 covers 7 bases. The CDR3 has 15 amino acids. The V gene end was trimmed by 0 bases and the J gene end by 8 bases; junction bases not matched to a gene: 8. Germline V gene lookup returns CDR1 SGDLS and CDR2 YYNGEE. The CDR3 reads CASSVGQGVGDEQFF. CDR3 coding DNA: TGTGCCAGCAGCGTAGGGCAGGGGGTTGGCGATGAGCAGTTCTTC.

The V call is TRBV28, the J call TRBJ2-5, with 7 bases lining up with TRBD2. V lost 4 bases and J lost 7; bases outside the gene matches: 12. The CDR3 length is 15 residues. Germline V gene sequence: CDR1 MDHEN, CDR2 SYDVKM. CDR3 DNA: TGTGCCAGCAGTTCCCTCGGACTTGGGGGGGGGACCCAGTACTTC. This gives the protein CASSSLGLGGGTQYF.

V is TRBV7-3 and J is TRBJ2-3, with TRBD1 as a possible D gene (6 bases). CDR3 length equals 15 residues. Germline V gives CDR1 SGHTA, CDR2 FQGTGA. With 4 bases removed from V and 1 base from J, the gap between germline ends came to 12 bases. The chain's CDR3 is CASSSGTRGTDTQYF. As DNA, the CDR3 is TGTGCCAGCAGCTCCGGGACACGAGGCACAGATACGCAGTATTTT. The variable domain in full, with the rest retrieved from reference TRBV7-3 and TRBJ2-3, is GAGVSQTPSNKVTEKGKYVELRCDPISGHTALYWYRQSLGQGPEFLIYFQGTGAADDSGLPNDRFFAVRPEGSVSTLKIQRTERGDSAVYLCASSSGTRGTDTQYFGPGTRLTVL.

The table lists this clone with a few counts. Other DNA sequences in the sample encode the same CDR3. V gene TRBV7-3 combines with J gene TRBJ2-5; 9 bases fit TRBD1. From germline, CDR1 is SGHTA and CDR2 FQGTGA. The CDR3 covers 13 residues. The junction had 2 bases not matched to a gene; V was cut back by 5 bases and J by 4 bases. This CDR3 is CASSPDRGETQYF. The CDR3 coding sequence is TGTGCCAGCAGCCCGGACAGGGGAGAGACCCAGTACTTC.

The chain is built from TRBV7-9 and TRBJ1-2; D is ambiguous. From germline, CDR1 is SEHNR and CDR2 FQNEAQ (reference sequence). V was cut by 5 bases and J by 0 bases, with 16 bases left in between. CDR3 length: 16 amino acids. The CDR3 sequence: CASSPPGGYANYGYTF. The CDR3 DNA reads TGTGCCAGCAGCCCCCCCGGCGGTTACGCTAACTATGGCTACACCTTC.

The J gene is TRBJ2-3, the V gene TRBV19; 8 bases fit TRBD2. CDR3 size: 15 residues. V was clipped by 3 bases and J by 4 bases; unmatched bases: 6. Looked up from germline, CDR1 is LNHDA and CDR2 is SQIVND (reference sequence). The CDR3 loop is CASSIVLAGSDTQYF. In nucleotides, the CDR3 is TGTGCCAGTAGTATCGTGCTAGCGGGTTCAGATACGCAGTATTTT.

V usage is TRBV7-8 and J usage is TRBJ1-1; TRBD1 matches 9 bases. The CDR3 loop spans 16 amino acids. Germline loops: CDR1 SGHVS, CDR2 FQNEAQ. After removal of 5 bases from V and 0 bases from J, the junction contained 7 bases not matched to a gene. The CDR3 spells CASSLWTGVVNTEAFF. In DNA form, the CDR3 reads TGTGCCAGCAGCCTATGGACAGGGGTGGTGAACACTGAAGCTTTCTTT.

The V call is TRBV4-1, the J call TRBJ2-1, with 10 nucleotides matching TRBD2. J was trimmed by 4 bases and V by 3 bases; bases with no gene match: 6. The V gene's germline CDR1 is MGHRA and CDR2 YSYEKL. This CDR3 region has 16 residues. The chain's CDR3 is CASSHGLADRYNEQFF. CDR3 DNA sequence: TGCGCCAGCAGCCACGGACTAGCGGACCGGTACAATGAGCAGTTCTTC.

The chain carries TRBV11-2 and TRBJ2-7; no definite D call. The V and J ends lost 7 bases and 9 bases respectively, with 13 bases between them. Germline CDR1 and CDR2: SGHAT and FQNNGV. The CDR3 has 11 residues. As DNA, the CDR3 is TGTGCCAGCAACCCCTATTCCGGGCAGTACTTC. This encodes CASNPYSGQYF.

The genes are TRBV29-1 and TRBJ1-1, with 10 bases aligning to TRBD1. Trimming removed 4 bases from V and 7 bases from J; junction bases left unmatched: 18. The V gene's germline CDR1 is SQVTM and CDR2 ANQGSEA. This CDR3 is 17 amino acids long. The CDR3 loop is CSVGGVPGQGRNREAFF. In DNA, the CDR3 is TGCAGCGTTGGGGGAGTCCCGGGACAGGGGCGAAACCGTGAAGCTTTCTTT.

This chain connects TRBV2 to TRBJ1-5; D is unresolved. Trimming shortened V by 3 bases and J by 1 base, and 10 bases separated the two germline ends. This CDR3 contains 15 residues. In germline, CDR1 is SNHLY, CDR2 FYNNEI. Here the CDR3 reads CASSDLKGSNQPQHF. The CDR3 nucleotides read TGTGCCAGCAGTGATTTGAAGGGAAGCAATCAGCCCCAGCATTTT.

This clone has a single count. The rearrangement uses TRBV7-2 and TRBJ2-3; perhaps TRBD1 as D (6 bases). V gave up 5 bases and J gave up 4 bases, with 19 bases separating them. The CDR3 totals 16 residues. The germline V gene encodes CDR1 SGHTA and CDR2 FQGNSA. DNA for the CDR3: TGTGCCAGCAGCCCGAGGGGGATCGCGATGGCAGATACGCAGTATTTT. This encodes CASSPRGIAMADTQYF.

As to this clone: One end of the junction varies from germline; a read error may be responsible. The V call is TRBV2, the J call TRBJ1-5; maybe TRBD1 (5 bases). This CDR3 contains 14 residues. Germline V gene lookup returns CDR1 SNHLY and CDR2 FYNNEI. The CDR3 here is CASSERQGSQAQHF. DNA for the CDR3: TGTGCCAGCAGTGAACGCCAGGGTAGTCAGGCCCAGCATTTT.

This clone was observed once. The rearrangement links TRBV19 to TRBJ2-1; 11 nucleotides match TRBD1. The CDR3 is 17 amino acids. V trimming: 1 base; J trimming: 10 bases; junction bases outside the gene matches: 12. Germline V gives CDR1 LNHDA, CDR2 SQIVND (reference sequence). CDR3 sequence (DNA): TGTGCCAGTAGTATAGCTTCCGGGACAGGGGGTTTAGGGGAGCAGTTCTTC. Its translation: CASSIASGTGGLGEQFF.

The J gene is TRBJ1-1, the V gene TRBV5-6, with a tentative D call TRBD1 (6 bases). The germline V gene has CDR1 SGHDT and CDR2 YYEEEE. The V gene lost 4 bases and the J gene lost 4 bases, with 11 bases spanning the gap. The CDR3 runs to 13 residues. In DNA, the CDR3 is TGTGCCAGCAGCCCAACAGGGAGCACTGAAGCTTTCTTT. This translates into CASSPTGSTEAFF. The complete variable domain, with remaining parts taken from reference TRBV5-6 and TRBJ1-1, reads DAGVTQSPTHLIKTRGQQVTLRCSPKSGHDTVSWYQQALGQGPQFIFQYYEEEERQRGNFPDRFSGHQFPNYSSELNVNALLLGDSALYLCASSPTGSTEAFFGQGTRLTVV.

The chain couples TRBV18 to TRBJ2-7, with 11 bases aligning to TRBD2. The CDR3 is 15 residues long. The V and J ends lost 4 bases and 2 bases, in that order; junction bases with no gene match: 4. Germline V gene data show CDR1 as KGHSH and CDR2 as LQKENI. CDR3 DNA sequence: TGTGCCAGCTCACGCGGGACTAGCGGACCCTACGAGCAGTACTTC. It is translated as CASSRGTSGPYEQYF.